Presented here are 27 T cell receptor beta chains from one specimen sequenced in a study of CD8+CD57+ T cells in acquired aplastic anemia. Selection for sequencing was limited to patients who had shown CD8+CD57+ cell expansion by flow cytometry. TCR beta VDJ combinations and CDR3 sequences were profiled from genomic DNA. TCRdb re-called the reads through MiXCR, storing one row per CDR3 protein. The sample holds about half a million distinct CDR3 sequences, under 40% seen once. Sample: sorted CD4+, CD8+, or CD8+CD57+ T cells (not recorded which) from PBMCs. All receptors come from a human donor with aplastic anemia.

As to this clonotype: This clone may be a read error of a much larger clone one base away. The rearrangement uses TRBV19 and TRBJ2-7; D may be TRBD2 (6 bases). The CDR3 spans 14 residues. Germline lookup yields CDR1 LNHDA and CDR2 SQIVND (reference sequence). Here the CDR3 reads CASSRPGSPYEQCF. CDR3 nucleotide sequence: TGTGCCAGTAGTAGGCCCGGGAGTCCCTACGAGCAGTGCTTC.

About this clonotype itself: Likely a read error: the CDR3 ends without its conserved phenylalanine or tryptophan. This chain uses TRBV7-6 with TRBJ2-5, with 15 bases that match TRBD2. V was pared by 3 bases and J by 2 bases, with 4 bases of the junction left unmatched. This CDR3 contains 17 residues. The germline gives CDR1 SGHVS, CDR2 FNYEAQ. The CDR3: CASSLGTSGGLQETQYS. CDR3 bases: TGTGCCAGCAGCTTGGGGACTAGCGGGGGGTTACAAGAGACCCAGTACTCC.

In its sample, this clonotype was seen a few times. The junction departs from the called germline gene at one end, perhaps through a read error. The chain has TRBV27 and TRBJ2-2, with 8 bases matching TRBD1. Germline V gives CDR1 MNHEY, CDR2 SMNVEV (reference sequence). This CDR3 has 16 residues. This chain's CDR3 is CASSTLPGQATGELFF. CDR3 nucleotide sequence: TGTGCTAGCAGTACCCTTCCGGGACAGGCCACCGGGGAGCTGTTTTTT.

This clonotype was seen repeatedly, ten times or more. V and J are TRBV29-1 and TRBJ1-2; 10 bases map to TRBD1. Losses at the gene ends were 3 bases for V and 2 bases for J; bases not matched to a gene: 6. CDR3 length: 15 amino acids. Germline CDR1 reads SQVTM; CDR2 reads ANQGSEA. CDR3 DNA: TGCAGCGTTGATCGGACAGGGGGTATGAACTATGGCTACACCTTC. Amino acids: CSVDRTGGMNYGYTF.

This clonotype was recorded a few times. V is TRBV5-5 and J is TRBJ1-5; no clear D. Germline-derived CDR1 and CDR2 are SGHKS and YYEKEE (reference sequence). Between the trimmed V and J ends, which lost 2 bases and 8 bases, there was a span of 14 bases. CDR3 length: 14 residues. CDR3 nucleotide sequence: TGTGCCAGCAGCTTTTTTCCGGAGCGGGAGCCCCAGCATTTT. Translating gives CASSFFPEREPQHF.

The rearrangement joins TRBV24-1 to TRBJ1-3; 8 nucleotides match TRBD1. The J segment lost 4 bases and the V segment lost 11 bases, leaving 9 bases of the junction unmatched. The germline V gene has CDR1 KGHDR and CDR2 SFDVKD. The CDR3 contains 14 residues. The CDR3, as DNA: TGTGCCAGCAGCTTGCGACAGGGGGGAAACACCATATATTTT. It yields the protein CASSLRQGGNTIYF.

This rearrangement joins TRBV7-9 to TRBJ1-6, with D unclear. The CDR3 has 12 amino acids. Germline V CDR1 and CDR2: SEHNR, FQNEAQ (reference sequence). The V and J ends lost 4 bases and 11 bases respectively, with 9 bases between them. This chain's CDR3 is CASSSHEAPLHF. Here the CDR3 DNA reads TGTGCCAGCAGCTCCCATGAGGCACCCCTCCACTTT.

This clonotype was counted at least ten times. The chain employs TRBV15 and TRBJ1-6; 9 bases are shared with TRBD1. V lost 5 bases and J lost 0; bases outside the gene matches: 2. The germline CDR1 and CDR2 sequences are LNHNV and YYDKDF (reference sequence). CDR3 length: 16 residues. CDR3 amino acids: CATSGTGISYNSPLHF. The CDR3 coding sequence is TGTGCCACCAGCGGGACAGGGATCTCCTATAATTCACCCCTCCACTTT.

This clonotype has more than one count but fewer than ten. This chain's CDR3 is CASSVSGIQETQYF. The CDR3 DNA reads TGTGCCAGCAGCGTGAGCGGGATTCAAGAGACCCAGTACTTC. J is TRBJ2-5 and V is TRBV9, with 7 nucleotides matching TRBD2. CDR3 size: 14 residues. The trim removed 2 bases at V and 2 bases at J, leaving 3 bases unmatched. Germline V gene sequence: CDR1 SGDLS, CDR2 YYNGEE.

This clonotype was detected only a few times. The chain carries TRBV12-3 or TRBV12-4 and TRBJ1-3; D is unclear. The CDR3 has 15 amino acids. V lost 1 base to trimming and J lost 1 base, with 8 bases between them. The DNA of the CDR3 is TGTGCCAGCAGTTTAGTGGTGAATTCTGGAAACACCATATATTTT. Translation gives CASSLVVNSGNTIYF.

This clonotype has just a few counts. This sequence joins TRBV2 and TRBJ2-1; D unresolved. Germline CDR1 and CDR2: SNHLY and FYNNEI. The CDR3 loop spans 9 amino acids. The V and J ends lost 6 bases and 6 bases respectively, with 0 bases between them. In nucleotides, the CDR3 is TGTGCCAGCAGCAATGAGCAGTTCTTC. Protein sequence: CASSNEQFF. Full variable domain (outside the CDR3, taken from reference TRBV2 and TRBJ2-1): EPEVTQTPSHQVTQMGQEVILRCVPISNHLYFYWYRQILGQKVEFLVSFYNNEISEKSEIFDDQFSVERPDGSNFTLKIRSTKLEDSAMYFCASSNEQFFGPGTRLTVL.

The sample holds many counts of this clonotype. The V call is TRBV10-2, the J call TRBJ2-7, with 12 nucleotides matching TRBD2. The CDR3 is made up of 17 amino acids. V was pared by 2 bases and J by 7 bases, with 12 bases of the junction left unmatched. Germline lookup yields CDR1 WSHSY and CDR2 SAAADI. CDR3 in DNA: TGCGCCAGCAGTGAGACATTTACTAGCGGGAGGCCCACTGAGCAGTACTTC. This codes for CASSETFTSGRPTEQYF.

This chain uses TRBV24-1 with TRBJ1-1, with TRBD1 matching over 10 bases. The junction had 16 bases not matched to a gene; V was cut back by 11 bases and J by 5 bases. The CDR3 consists of 16 residues. Germline CDR1 is KGHDR and CDR2 is SFDVKD. CDR3 protein: CASRRGQGPGTTEAFF. In DNA, the CDR3 is TGTGCCAGCAGGAGGGGACAGGGGCCCGGAACGACTGAAGCTTTCTTT.

This clonotype came up a few times. The rearrangement joins TRBV10-3 to TRBJ2-7; perhaps TRBD1 as D (5 bases). The germline V and J ends were trimmed by 2 bases and 0 bases, with 8 bases remaining between them. This CDR3 is built from 14 residues. CDR1 ENHRY and CDR2 SYGVKD come from the germline V gene. As DNA, the CDR3 is TGTGCCATCAGTGAGGACAGAACCTCCTACGAGCAGTACTTC. Protein sequence: CAISEDRTSYEQYF.

This clonotype was detected ten times or more. The rearrangement links TRBV20-1 to TRBJ1-5; weak D call: TRBD1 (6 bases). The CDR3 loop spans 13 amino acids. V was clipped by 3 bases and J by 7 bases, with 13 bases between them. Germline assignment: CDR1 DFQATT and CDR2 SNEGSKA (reference sequence). Here the CDR3 reads CSARTGLRQPQHF. CDR3 bases: TGCAGTGCTAGGACAGGACTAAGGCAGCCCCAGCATTTT.

This clonotype has ten or more counts. The J gene is TRBJ2-7, the V gene TRBV7-2; TRBD2 agrees at 12 bases. From germline, CDR1 is SGHTA and CDR2 FQGNSA. V shed 5 bases, J shed 3 bases, and the junction held 11 bases outside the gene matches. The CDR3 loop spans 17 amino acids. This CDR3 reads CASSPPRLAGARYEQYF. In nucleotides, the CDR3 is TGTGCCAGCAGCCCACCCCGACTAGCGGGGGCCCGCTACGAGCAGTACTTC.

This clonotype has at least ten counts. This chain connects TRBV2 to TRBJ2-7; TRBD2 agrees at 11 bases. J lost 1 base, V lost 4 bases, and 9 bases had no gene match. Germline V gene data show CDR1 as SNHLY and CDR2 as FYNNEI. There are 17 residues in the CDR3. In nucleotides, the CDR3 is TGTGCCAGCAGTGTACGACTAGCGGGATCTTGGTCCTACGAGCAGTACTTC. Its translation is CASSVRLAGSWSYEQYF.

This clonotype was seen many times. J is TRBJ2-1 and V is TRBV15; D uncertain. The germline V gene encodes CDR1 LNHNV and CDR2 YYDKDF (reference sequence). The CDR3 has 14 residues. V was cut by 0 bases and J by 5 bases, with 8 bases left in between. This chain's CDR3 is CATSRDLRDNEQFF. CDR3 nucleotides: TGTGCCACCAGCAGAGATCTACGGGACAATGAGCAGTTCTTC.

The chain links TRBV2 to TRBJ2-4; 7 bases map to TRBD2. This CDR3 is 16 amino acids long. Trimming at V came to 4 bases and at J to 0 bases, leaving 6 bases not matched to a gene. The germline CDR1 and CDR2 sequences are SNHLY and FYNNEI. The CDR3 spells CASSVSSGLAKNIQYF. The CDR3 DNA reads as TGTGCCAGCAGTGTGTCTAGCGGATTAGCCAAAAACATTCAGTACTTC.

The V gene is TRBV6-2 or TRBV6-3, the J gene TRBJ2-1; no firm D call. This CDR3 spans 12 amino acids. Per germline, CDR1 MNHEY and CDR2 SVGEGT. The ends were cut back, 5 bases at V and 9 bases at J, with 11 bases in the middle. The CDR3 DNA follows: TGTGCCAGCAGTACTGGGATCTTTGAGCAGTTCTTC. Translating gives CASSTGIFEQFF.

This clonotype was detected many times. The V gene is TRBV9, the J gene TRBJ2-2; the match to TRBD2 covers 10 bases. The CDR3 is made up of 15 amino acids. The trim removed 3 bases at V and 2 bases at J, leaving 1 base unmatched. Germline values: CDR1 SGDLS, CDR2 YYNGEE. CDR3 nucleotides: TGTGCCAGCAGCGCACTAGCGGGAAACACCGGGGAGCTGTTTTTT. Protein sequence: CASSALAGNTGELFF. Based on the CDR3 plus reference TRBV9 and TRBJ2-2, the full variable domain is DSGVTQTPKHLITATGQRVTLRCSPRSGDLSVYWYQQSLDQGLQFLIQYYNGEERAKGNILERFSAQQFPDLHSELNLSSLELGDSALYFCASSALAGNTGELFFGEGSRLTVL.

In its sample, this clonotype was seen a few times. The conserved final phenylalanine or tryptophan is absent from the CDR3, which likely points to a read error. The DNA is omitted, as the CDR3 cannot be located on it reliably, and the CDR3 follows TCRdb's listing. This rearrangement joins TRBV24-1 to TRBJ2-7. Germline V CDR1 and CDR2: KGHDR, SFDVKD. Both ends counted, the CDR3 spans 8 residues. CDR3 residues: CATSDLPT.

This clonotype was counted a few times. The chain employs TRBV6-5 and TRBJ1-2, with D unresolved. V lost 0 bases and J lost 2, with 7 bases in between. The CDR3 contains 14 residues. Per germline, CDR1 MNHEY and CDR2 SVGAGI. CDR3 in amino acids: CASSYSNLNYGYTF. In DNA, the CDR3 is TGTGCCAGCAGTTACTCGAACCTAAACTATGGCTACACCTTC.

CDR3 DNA: TGCAGTGCCTCCAGACTAGCTACTGACAAAAACATTCAGTACTTC. Encoded protein: CSASRLATDKNIQYF. The V and J genes are TRBV20-1 and TRBJ2-4; 7 nucleotides align to TRBD2. V lost 6 bases and J lost 3; bases outside the gene matches: 11. Per the germline V gene, CDR1 is DFQATT and CDR2 is SNEGSKA (reference sequence). The CDR3 extends over 15 amino acids.

This clonotype was observed a handful of times. The rearrangement uses TRBV20-1 and TRBJ1-2; 10 positions match TRBD1. This CDR3 spans 14 amino acids. V was clipped by 5 bases and J by 5 bases; unmatched bases: 8. The germline CDR1 and CDR2 sequences are DFQATT and SNEGSKA (reference sequence). CDR3 loop: CSAHRDRGFYGYTF. Here the CDR3 DNA reads TGCAGTGCTCACCGGGACAGGGGCTTTTATGGCTACACCTTC.

In regard to this clonotype: Since a much larger clone is just one base distant, this may be a read error. This chain connects TRBV25-1 to TRBJ2-3; maybe TRBD2 (6 bases). Germline CDR1 is MGHDK and CDR2 is SYGVNS. V lost 1 base to trimming and J lost 0 bases, with 11 bases between them. This CDR3 spans 16 amino acids. The CDR3 protein is CASSESGLGSTDTQYF. The CDR3 DNA is TGTGCCAGCAGTGAATCGGGACTCGGTAGCACAGATACGCAGTATTTT. The variable domain in full, with the rest retrieved from reference TRBV25-1 and TRBJ2-3, is EADIYQTPRYLVIGTGKKITLECSQTMGHDKMYWYQQDPGMELHLIHYSYGVNSTEKGDLSSESTVSRIRTEHFPLTLESARPSHTSQYLCASSESGLGSTDTQYFGPGTRLTVL.

The chain couples TRBV11-2 to TRBJ1-1; possibly TRBD1 for D (5 bases). Germline V lookup: CDR1 SGHAT, CDR2 FQNNGV. The CDR3 is made up of 13 amino acids. V was clipped by 1 base and J by 11 bases, with 14 bases between them. Here the CDR3 reads CASSLGFAGKAFF. In DNA, the CDR3 is TGTGCCAGCAGCTTAGGGTTTGCAGGGAAGGCTTTCTTT.